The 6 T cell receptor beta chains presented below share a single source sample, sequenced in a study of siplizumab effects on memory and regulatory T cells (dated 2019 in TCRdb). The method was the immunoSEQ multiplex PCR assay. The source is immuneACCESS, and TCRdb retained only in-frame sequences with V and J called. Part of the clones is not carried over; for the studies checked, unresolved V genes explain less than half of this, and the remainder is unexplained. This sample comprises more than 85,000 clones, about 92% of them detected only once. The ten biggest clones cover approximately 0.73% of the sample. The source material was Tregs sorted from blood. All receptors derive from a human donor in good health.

CDR3 amino acids: CAWSGLAGGLGHNEQFF. The CDR3 DNA is TGTGCCTGGAGTGGGCTAGCGGGAGGCTTGGGACACAATGAGCAGTTCTTC. The V and J genes are TRBV30 and TRBJ2-1; 11 bases agree with TRBD2. Losses at the gene ends were 1 base for V and 5 bases for J; bases not matched to a gene: 10. From germline, CDR1 is GTSNPN and CDR2 SVGIG (reference sequence). The CDR3 runs to 17 residues.

The CDR3 nucleotides are TGTGCCAGCAGTGAAGAAAGAGGGGGCGGCAAGACCCAGTACTTC. This translates into CASSEERGGGKTQYF. V gene TRBV6-1 combines with J gene TRBJ2-5; TRBD1 aligns across 7 bases. The J segment lost 6 bases and the V segment lost 1 base, leaving 8 bases of the junction unmatched. The CDR3 extends over 15 amino acids. The germline CDR1 and CDR2 sequences are MNHNS and SASEGT.

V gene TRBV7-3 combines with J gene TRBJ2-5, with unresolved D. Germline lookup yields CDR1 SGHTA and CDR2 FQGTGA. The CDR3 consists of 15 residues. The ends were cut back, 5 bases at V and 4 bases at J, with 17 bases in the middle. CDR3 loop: CASSQGRGLAETQYF. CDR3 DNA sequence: TGTGCCAGCAGCCAAGGTCGCGGCCTGGCAGAGACCCAGTACTTC.

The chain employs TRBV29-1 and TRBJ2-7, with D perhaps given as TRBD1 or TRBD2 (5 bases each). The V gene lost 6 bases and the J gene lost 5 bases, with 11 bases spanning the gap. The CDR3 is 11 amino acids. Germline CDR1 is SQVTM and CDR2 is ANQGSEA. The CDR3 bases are TGCAGCGTCGGGACCGGGGACGAGCAGTACTTC. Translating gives CSVGTGDEQYF.

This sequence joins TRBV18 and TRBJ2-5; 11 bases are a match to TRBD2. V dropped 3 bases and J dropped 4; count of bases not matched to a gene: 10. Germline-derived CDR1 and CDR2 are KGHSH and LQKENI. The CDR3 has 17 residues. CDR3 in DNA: TGTGCCAGCTCACCCTTGACTAGCGGGGCTTTCCGAGAGACCCAGTACTTC. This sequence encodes CASSPLTSGAFRETQYF. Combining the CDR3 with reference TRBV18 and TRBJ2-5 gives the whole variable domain NAGVMQNPRHLVRRRGQEARLRCSPMKGHSHVYWYRQLPEEGLKFMVYLQKENIIDESGMPKERFSAEFPKEGPSILRIQQVVRGDSAAYFCASSPLTSGAFRETQYFGPGTRLLVL.

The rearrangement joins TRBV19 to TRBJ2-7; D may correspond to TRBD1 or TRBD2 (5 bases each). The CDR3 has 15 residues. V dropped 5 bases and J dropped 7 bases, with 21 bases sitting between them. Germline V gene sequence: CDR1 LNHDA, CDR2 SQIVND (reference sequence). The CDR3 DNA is TGTGCCAGTAGTCTCGGGACCGTCTGGGGTTTTGAGCAGTACTTC. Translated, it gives CASSLGTVWGFEQYF.